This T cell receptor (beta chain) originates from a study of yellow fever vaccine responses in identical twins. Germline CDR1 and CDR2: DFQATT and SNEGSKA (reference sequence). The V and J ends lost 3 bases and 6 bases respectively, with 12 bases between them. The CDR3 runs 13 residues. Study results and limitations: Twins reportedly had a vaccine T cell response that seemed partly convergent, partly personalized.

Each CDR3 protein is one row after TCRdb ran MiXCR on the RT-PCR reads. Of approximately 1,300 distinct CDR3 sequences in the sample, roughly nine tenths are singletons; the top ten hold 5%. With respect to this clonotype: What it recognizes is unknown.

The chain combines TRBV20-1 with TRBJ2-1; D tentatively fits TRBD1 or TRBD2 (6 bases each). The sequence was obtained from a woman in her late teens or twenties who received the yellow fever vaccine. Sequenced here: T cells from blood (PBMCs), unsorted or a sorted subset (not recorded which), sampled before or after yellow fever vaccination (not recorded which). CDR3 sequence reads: CSARTGGVNEQFF. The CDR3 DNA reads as TGCAGTGCTAGGACAGGAGGGGTCAATGAGCAGTTCTTC.